The 16 T cell receptor beta chains presented below share a single source sample, sequenced in a study of T-cell memory formation after mild COVID-19 (dated by TCRdb to the early 2020s). The library was generated by 5' RACE. Sequenced on an Illumina NovaSeq 6000. Clones were called with MiXCR by TCRdb after fastp trimmed the public reads at Q25, and only in-frame beta chains were retained. Identical CDR3 proteins give one entry, which carries the most common genes and DNA. The table for this sample lists around 300,000 distinct CDR3 sequences; over 15% of them were counted only once. More than 20% of the sample belongs to the ten largest clones. The source material was PBMCs or a T cell subset sorted from them (not recorded which). All receptors derive from a man aged 18 to 35 who had mild COVID-19 (a few samples of this study predate the infection). The sample titles of this study are shuffled in the database, so cell type and time point are left out; the donor was told from shared clones.

This clonotype was observed a few times. The chain employs TRBV7-6 and TRBJ2-1, with 7 bases fitting TRBD2. This CDR3 is 15 amino acids long. Germline loops: CDR1 SGHVS, CDR2 FNYEAQ. The junction had 6 bases not matched to a gene; V was cut back by 3 bases and J by 4 bases. Here the CDR3 DNA reads TGTGCCAGCAGCTTGGAGCGGGGAAGGTACAATGAGCAGTTCTTC. Protein product: CASSLERGRYNEQFF.

The chain combines TRBV12-3 or TRBV12-4 with TRBJ1-1, with 7 bases aligning to TRBD1. CDR3 size: 13 residues. J was trimmed by 3 bases and V by 4 bases; bases with no gene match: 2. CDR3 nucleotides: TGTGCCAGCAGTTCAGGGGGATACACTGAAGCTTTCTTT. Translated, it gives CASSSGGYTEAFF.

This clonotype occurred a few times. CDR3 nucleotides: TGTGCCAGCAGCTTAGACCGGGGTTGGAATGAGCAGTTCTTC. This gives the protein CASSLDRGWNEQFF. The chain links TRBV7-6 to TRBJ2-1; perhaps TRBD2 as D (5 bases). Trimming shortened V by 1 base and J by 7 bases, and 11 bases separated the two germline ends. The CDR3 runs to 14 residues. Germline V CDR1 and CDR2: SGHVS, FNYEAQ.

This clonotype was observed many times. The genes are TRBV20-1 and TRBJ2-5; TRBD1 aligns across 7 bases. The J segment lost 5 bases and the V segment lost 6 bases, leaving 3 bases of the junction unmatched. The CDR3 has 11 amino acids. Germline assignment: CDR1 DFQATT and CDR2 SNEGSKA (reference sequence). DNA of the CDR3: TGCAGTGCAATCAGGGGGGAGACCCAGTACTTC. Translating it yields CSAIRGETQYF.

This clonotype was observed many times. The rearrangement joins TRBV4-3 to TRBJ2-3, with a possible D match to TRBD2 (5 bases). Trimming took 0 bases from V and 3 from J, leaving 7 bases between them. CDR3 length: 14 amino acids. In germline, CDR1 is LGHNA, CDR2 YSLEER. Here the CDR3 DNA reads TGCGCCAGCAGCCAAGAACTAGAAACAGATACGCAGTATTTT. It is translated as CASSQELETDTQYF.

This chain connects TRBV24-1 to TRBJ1-4; 9 nucleotides match TRBD1. V lost 7 bases and J lost 8; bases outside the gene matches: 7. The V gene's germline CDR1 is KGHDR and CDR2 SFDVKD. The length of the CDR3 is 14 residues. This CDR3 reads CATSDRGEEEKLFF. CDR3 in DNA: TGTGCCACCAGCGACAGGGGGGAAGAGGAAAAACTGTTTTTT.

This clonotype was recorded at least ten times. J is TRBJ2-2 and V is TRBV10-3, with D unclear. Trimming removed 5 bases at V and 6 bases at J, with 4 bases between. This CDR3 has 11 amino acids. Germline loops: CDR1 ENHRY, CDR2 SYGVKD. For the CDR3, the DNA is TGTGCCATCAGTTCATCCGGGGAGCTGTTTTTT. The encoded protein is CAISSSGELFF.

This clonotype has a handful of counts. The chain carries TRBV20-1 and TRBJ1-2; D unclear. Between the trimmed V and J ends, which lost 0 bases and 2 bases, there was a span of 4 bases. Germline values: CDR1 DFQATT, CDR2 SNEGSKA (reference sequence). The CDR3 is 12 amino acids. The CDR3 sequence is CSARDINYGYTF. The CDR3, as DNA: TGCAGTGCTAGAGACATCAACTATGGCTACACCTTC.

This clonotype showed up just a few times. V gene TRBV11-3 combines with J gene TRBJ2-7, with TRBD1 as a possible D gene (6 bases). The V end was cut by 4 bases, the J end by 3 bases, with 19 bases between. CDR1 and CDR2 (germline): SGHNT, YENEEA. The CDR3 extends over 16 amino acids. CDR3 nucleotides: TGTGCCAGCAGCTCCCGGACAGTCCTCTTCGGCTACGAGCAGTACTTC. Protein sequence: CASSSRTVLFGYEQYF.

This clonotype has more than one count but fewer than ten. This sequence joins TRBV12-1 and TRBJ2-7; TRBD1 reflects the table's D call only, with no check against the DNA. TRBV12-1 is recorded as a pseudogene. CDR3 length: 12 residues. The CDR3 reads CASSFQGSEQYV. CDR3 DNA sequence: TGCGCCAGCAGCTTTCAGGGGTCCGAGCAGTACGTC.

This clonotype was picked up a small number of times. The genes are TRBV28 and TRBJ2-3, with no clear D. V lost 8 bases to trimming and J lost 0 bases, with 12 bases between them. CDR1 is MDHEN and CDR2 is SYDVKM in the germline V gene. The CDR3 has 14 residues. CDR3 coding DNA: TGTGCCAGCTCGACCTTTCCTAGCACAGATACGCAGTATTTT. It translates to CASSTFPSTDTQYF.

Ten or more counts support this clonotype. The chain uses TRBV4-1 and TRBJ2-1; a weak D match, TRBD1 (6 bases). Trimming removed 5 bases from V and 4 bases from J, with 12 bases in between. This CDR3 is 14 amino acids long. The V gene's germline CDR1 is MGHRA and CDR2 YSYEKL. The CDR3 is CASSVGRGYNEQFF. DNA for the CDR3: TGCGCCAGCAGCGTAGGCAGGGGTTACAATGAGCAGTTCTTC.

The chain couples TRBV5-1 to TRBJ2-3, with D tentatively TRBD2 (6 bases). The CDR3 has 17 residues. Trimming took off 1 base at V and 2 bases at J, with 17 bases between the two ends. CDR1 and CDR2 (germline): SGHRS, YFSETQ. The CDR3 region is CASSLQWTPGLTDTQYF. The CDR3 DNA follows: TGCGCCAGCAGCTTGCAGTGGACTCCGGGACTCACAGATACGCAGTATTTT.

This clonotype showed up just a few times. The rearrangement links TRBV15 to TRBJ2-2; TRBD2 aligns across 9 bases. V was clipped by 3 bases and J by 6 bases; unmatched bases: 14. Looked up from germline, CDR1 is LNHNV and CDR2 is YYDKDF (reference sequence). The CDR3 spans 18 residues. The CDR3 coding sequence is TGTGCCACCAGCAGGGAACCCGGGACTAGCATGGTCGCCGGGGAGCTGTTTTTT. It is translated as CATSREPGTSMVAGELFF.

The chain couples TRBV5-1 to TRBJ2-2; D not certain. Trimming left V 8 bases short and J 0 bases short, with 8 bases between. This CDR3 region has 13 residues. Germline V gene data show CDR1 as SGHRS and CDR2 as YFSETQ. This CDR3 reads CASHGPNTGELFF. As DNA, the CDR3 is TGCGCCAGTCATGGACCGAACACCGGGGAGCTGTTTTTT.

This clonotype has a handful of counts. The chain has TRBV5-4 and TRBJ2-5; no firm D call. From germline, CDR1 is SGHNT and CDR2 YYREEE (reference sequence). This CDR3 spans 14 amino acids. The V end was cut by 5 bases, the J end by 4 bases, with 15 bases between. This chain's CDR3 is CASSTGPLIETQYF. CDR3 in DNA: TGTGCCAGCAGTACCGGCCCGTTGATAGAGACCCAGTACTTC.